The next 3 T cell receptor beta chains were all read from a single sample in a study of T cells in localized non-small cell lung cancer. TCRdb's table, derived via immunoSEQ multiplex PCR, lists solely in-frame clones and lacks some. The sample consists of about 78,000 clones, approximately 85% of them appearing once. The specimen was peripheral blood, collected before any cancer treatment. The receptor set was obtained from a man between 40 and 70 years old with stage I lung adenocarcinoma.

The J gene is TRBJ1-2, the V gene TRBV19; maybe TRBD1 (6 bases). This CDR3 has 15 amino acids. Per the germline V gene, CDR1 is LNHDA and CDR2 is SQIVND (reference sequence). V shed 9 bases and J shed 4 bases, with 21 bases lying between them. The CDR3 coding sequence is TGTGCCAGCACTAAGCCCGGGGGGCAGGGCTATGGCTACACCTTC. Its translation is CASTKPGGQGYGYTF.

The chain links TRBV7-3 to TRBJ2-2; the D gene is possibly TRBD2 (6 bases). The CDR3 extends over 15 amino acids. V was shortened by 5 bases and J by 4 bases, with 14 bases between the two germline ends. The germline V gene encodes CDR1 SGHTA and CDR2 FQGTGA. CDR3 DNA sequence: TGTGCCAGCAGCCCTGGGACTTTGGGCACCGGGGAGCTGTTTTTT. Amino acids: CASSPGTLGTGELFF.

This chain links TRBV9 with TRBJ2-1; 8 nucleotides match TRBD2. CDR3 length equals 18 residues. Germline V gene lookup returns CDR1 SGDLS and CDR2 YYNGEE. With V trimmed by 2 bases and J by 8 bases, 18 bases remained unmatched. The CDR3 here is CASSVTSGGVRSWDEQFF. CDR3 DNA sequence: TGTGCCAGCAGCGTCACTTCGGGGGGGGTCCGAAGCTGGGATGAGCAGTTCTTC.